A single sample is the source of the 32 T cell receptor beta chains below, sequenced in a study of blood T cell repertoires in COVID-19. Measured with immunoSEQ multiplex PCR; TCRdb has only the in-frame clones, and not every one. The sample holds 250,000 to 350,000 clones, 65% to 85% seen once. Sample: peripheral blood. These receptors all come from a human donor with COVID-19, enrolled during active disease. The donor label of this sample is uncertain.

The genes are TRBV29-1 and TRBJ1-2; D uncertain. Trimming cost V 4 bases and J 7 bases, with 13 bases left between them. Germline-derived CDR1 and CDR2 are SQVTM and ANQGSEA. The CDR3 loop spans 12 amino acids. The CDR3 loop reads CSVVQPRGGYTF. The CDR3 DNA reads as TGCAGCGTTGTACAGCCTCGGGGTGGCTACACCTTC.

Details on this clone: The sample carries other DNA sequences with the same CDR3. The gene calls are TRBV18 and TRBJ1-1; D ambiguous. Germline-derived CDR1 and CDR2 are KGHSH and LQKENI. The CDR3 runs 13 residues. Trimming left V 3 bases short and J 2 bases short, with 7 bases between. DNA for the CDR3: TGTGCCAGCTCACCTTCCGTTAACACTGAAGCTTTCTTT. Its translation is CASSPSVNTEAFF.

The CDR3 sequence: CASISRTSGSWEQYF. CDR3 DNA sequence: TGTGCCAGCATTTCACGGACTAGCGGGAGCTGGGAGCAGTACTTC. The chain uses TRBV6-5 and TRBJ2-7, with 13 bases fitting TRBD2. Trimming cost V 7 bases and J 7 bases; bases outside gene matches: 10. Germline loops: CDR1 MNHEY, CDR2 SVGAGI. CDR3 size: 15 residues.

The chain joins TRBV5-1 to TRBJ1-1; the D is unclear. The CDR3 spans 14 residues. In germline, CDR1 is SGHRS, CDR2 YFSETQ. Trimming stripped 3 bases from V and 1 base from J, with 10 bases between. CDR3: CASSSLVGNTEAFF. CDR3 nucleotide sequence: TGCGCCAGCAGCTCCCTCGTCGGGAACACTGAAGCTTTCTTT.

The chain joins TRBV5-1 to TRBJ2-3; 11 bases match TRBD1. The CDR3 contains 16 residues. CDR1 and CDR2 (germline): SGHRS, YFSETQ. V lost 5 bases and J lost 0; bases outside the gene matches: 5. This CDR3 reads CASRRTGGLSTDTQYF. CDR3 DNA sequence: TGCGCCAGCAGAAGGACAGGGGGCTTGAGCACAGATACGCAGTATTTT.

In regard to this clone: Other DNA sequences from this sample encode an identical CDR3 as well. The V gene is TRBV28, the J gene TRBJ2-3, with D perhaps TRBD1 (6 bases). V lost 2 bases to trimming and J lost 1 base, with 7 bases between them. Germline V gene lookup returns CDR1 MDHEN and CDR2 SYDVKM. This CDR3 has 14 residues. The CDR3 loop reads CASSLRQGTDTQYF. CDR3 bases: TGTGCCAGCAGTTTAAGACAGGGCACAGATACGCAGTATTTT.

The chain employs TRBV7-8 and TRBJ2-2; 11 bases match TRBD1. This CDR3 spans 16 amino acids. CDR1 SGHVS and CDR2 FQNEAQ come from the germline V gene. Trimming cost V 0 bases and J 6 bases; bases outside gene matches: 3. CDR3 amino acids: CASSLAGQGVAGELFF. CDR3 DNA: TGTGCCAGCAGCTTAGCGGGACAGGGGGTTGCCGGGGAGCTGTTTTTT.

This clone was detected a few times. This chain joins TRBV6-1 and TRBJ1-1; 10 bases agree with TRBD1. The CDR3 consists of 15 residues. With 3 bases clipped from V and 10 bases from J, the junction kept 11 bases outside the gene matches. Germline V gene sequence: CDR1 MNHNS, CDR2 SASEGT. CDR3 in DNA: TGTGCCAGCAGTGACCGACAGGGGGCGAATCCTGTAGCTTTCTTT. It is translated as CASSDRQGANPVAFF.

This clone was seen a single time. The V gene is TRBV4-1, the J gene TRBJ2-7, with 8 bases fitting TRBD2. Germline trimming cut 1 base from V and 4 bases from J; bases unmatched to any gene: 6. The CDR3 sequence is 15 residues long. Germline lookup yields CDR1 MGHRA and CDR2 YSYEKL. The CDR3 reads CASSQGGAGGYEQYF. The DNA of the CDR3 is TGCGCCAGCAGCCAAGGAGGGGCGGGGGGTTACGAGCAGTACTTC.

This clone was observed a few times. The rearrangement links TRBV29-1 to TRBJ2-5, with 10 positions matching TRBD2. Trimming took 6 bases from V and 5 from J; bases not matched to a gene: 6. This CDR3 spans 13 amino acids. Germline CDR1 and CDR2: SQVTM and ANQGSEA. The CDR3 is CSVGPGLAETQYF. The CDR3 coding sequence is TGCAGCGTAGGCCCGGGACTAGCGGAGACCCAGTACTTC.

CDR3 region: CASSPRVGSTSGNTIYF. CDR3 in DNA: TGTGCCAGCAGCCCCAGGGTGGGCTCCACCTCTGGAAACACCATATATTTT. The chain joins TRBV7-8 to TRBJ1-3; maybe TRBD1 (5 bases). V was clipped by 5 bases and J by 0 bases, with 17 bases between them. Germline values: CDR1 SGHVS, CDR2 FQNEAQ. The CDR3 length is 17 residues.

The chain combines TRBV28 with TRBJ1-3, with D tentatively TRBD1 (5 bases). With 5 bases removed from V and 4 bases from J, the gap between germline ends came to 12 bases. Germline CDR1 reads MDHEN; CDR2 reads SYDVKM. This CDR3 contains 14 residues. CDR3 sequence reads: CASSLQGWGNTIYF. CDR3 DNA: TGTGCCAGCAGTCTTCAGGGTTGGGGAAACACCATATATTTT.

The chain recombines TRBV30 with TRBJ1-6, with a tentative D call TRBD1 (5 bases). The CDR3 covers 14 residues. Per the germline V gene, CDR1 is GTSNPN and CDR2 is SVGIG (reference sequence). V was pared by 5 bases and J by 7 bases, with 15 bases between. CDR3 bases: TGTGCCTGGGGCAGGGCCCCTTTAAATTCACCCCTCCACTTT. Translation gives CAWGRAPLNSPLHF.

This sequence joins TRBV7-2 and TRBJ2-5, with D possibly TRBD1 on 6 matching bases. Germline CDR1 SGHTA, CDR2 FQGNSA. This CDR3 spans 15 amino acids. The V and J ends lost 0 bases and 4 bases respectively, with 12 bases between them. The CDR3 sequence is CASSLAGAGVETQYF. DNA of the CDR3: TGTGCCAGCAGCTTAGCAGGGGCAGGGGTAGAGACCCAGTACTTC. Variable domain in full (rest from reference TRBV7-2 and TRBJ2-5): GAGVSQSPSNKVTEKGKDVELRCDPISGHTALYWYRQSLGQGLEFLIYFQGNSAPDKSGLPSDRFSAERTGGSVSTLTIQRTQQEDSAVYLCASSLAGAGVETQYFGPGTRLLVL.

The chain has TRBV11-2 and TRBJ2-3; D might be TRBD2 (5 bases). This CDR3 contains 16 residues. The V and J ends lost 5 bases and 3 bases respectively, with 18 bases between them. Per germline, CDR1 SGHAT and CDR2 FQNNGV. CDR3 in DNA: TGTGCCAGCAGCCGCCCGTTTAGAGGGTTGACAGATACGCAGTATTTT. Translated, it gives CASSRPFRGLTDTQYF.

The chain carries TRBV6-6 and TRBJ1-1, with D possibly TRBD1 on 5 matching bases. V shed 6 bases and J shed 1 base, with 27 bases lying between them. The V gene's germline CDR1 is MNHNY and CDR2 SVGAGI (reference sequence). The CDR3 runs 19 residues. CDR3: CASSRQRPDTAGWNTEAFF. CDR3 nucleotides: TGTGCCAGCAGCCGACAACGCCCGGACACGGCGGGGTGGAACACTGAAGCTTTCTTT.

The genes are TRBV30 and TRBJ1-2; tentatively, D is TRBD1 (5 bases). Trimming removed 4 bases from V and 4 bases from J, with 13 bases in between. Germline loops: CDR1 GTSNPN, CDR2 SVGIG (reference sequence). The CDR3 length is 13 residues. The CDR3 nucleotides read TGTGCCTGGAACAACGGGGGGGTCTATGGCTACACCTTC. It specifies CAWNNGGVYGYTF.

This CDR3 reads CASRDDRPRETQYF. CDR3 in DNA: TGTGCCAGCAGGGATGACAGGCCCAGAGAGACCCAGTACTTC. This chain uses TRBV2 with TRBJ2-5, with D tentatively TRBD1 (6 bases). The CDR3 has 14 residues. Trimming cost V 6 bases and J 4 bases, with 15 bases left between them. Per the germline V gene, CDR1 is SNHLY and CDR2 is FYNNEI.

The chain links TRBV5-8 to TRBJ1-1; D call uncertain. From germline, CDR1 is SGHTS and CDR2 YDEGEE. The CDR3 sequence is 11 residues long. The V gene lost 3 bases and the J gene lost 7 bases, with 7 bases spanning the gap. DNA of the CDR3: TGTGCCAGCAGCTCCGTAGTTGAAGCTTTCTTT. Protein product: CASSSVVEAFF.

The gene calls are TRBV5-1 and TRBJ1-1; D possibly corresponds to TRBD1 (6 bases). The V gene lost 0 bases and the J gene lost 5 bases, with 20 bases spanning the gap. Germline V gene sequence: CDR1 SGHRS, CDR2 YFSETQ. CDR3 length: 17 amino acids. The CDR3 sequence: CASSLALITQGTTEAFF. The CDR3 bases are TGCGCCAGCAGCTTGGCCCTGATCACACAGGGCACAACTGAAGCTTTCTTT.

The V gene is TRBV7-3, the J gene TRBJ2-5; no definite D call. The V gene's germline CDR1 is SGHTA and CDR2 FQGTGA. The CDR3 length is 15 residues. Trimming left V 5 bases short and J 1 base short, with 14 bases between. The CDR3 DNA follows: TGTGCCAGCAGCAAGTCGGGTGCACCCCAAGAGACCCAGTACTTC. Translating it yields CASSKSGAPQETQYF. The whole variable domain, remainder taken from reference TRBV7-3 and TRBJ2-5, is GAGVSQTPSNKVTEKGKYVELRCDPISGHTALYWYRQSLGQGPEFLIYFQGTGAADDSGLPNDRFFAVRPEGSVSTLKIQRTERGDSAVYLCASSKSGAPQETQYFGPGTRLLVL.

The chain employs TRBV6-5 and TRBJ2-7, with 9 nucleotides matching TRBD1. The CDR3 extends over 15 amino acids. Trimming cost V 7 bases and J 2 bases; bases outside gene matches: 9. Germline loops: CDR1 MNHEY, CDR2 SVGAGI. CDR3 in DNA: TGTGCCAGCATCCTGTTCCGGGACAGGGCCTACGAGCAGTACTTC. Translation: CASILFRDRAYEQYF.

This clone was seen at least ten times. The chain is built from TRBV7-9 and TRBJ1-5, with D possibly being TRBD1 (5 bases). CDR1 is SEHNR and CDR2 is FQNEAQ in the germline V gene (reference sequence). The CDR3 has 16 residues. V was shortened by 2 bases and J by 0 bases, with 11 bases between the two germline ends. The CDR3 reads CASSLYSGTSNQPQHF. CDR3 nucleotides: TGTGCCAGCAGCTTATACAGCGGGACTAGCAATCAGCCCCAGCATTTT.

This rearrangement joins TRBV19 to TRBJ1-3, with 8 bases lining up with TRBD1. Germline V gene data show CDR1 as LNHDA and CDR2 as SQIVND (reference sequence). The CDR3 is 14 residues long. Losses at the gene ends were 11 bases for V and 3 bases for J; bases not matched to a gene: 9. The CDR3 DNA follows: TGTGCCGGAAGAGCGACAGGGGATGGAAACACCATATATTTT. It specifies CAGRATGDGNTIYF.

The chain combines TRBV19 with TRBJ1-5; 12 bases map to TRBD1. Germline lookup yields CDR1 LNHDA and CDR2 SQIVND (reference sequence). The V segment lost 1 base and the J segment 5 bases; nucleotides outside the gene matches: 3. CDR3 length: 16 amino acids. The CDR3 region has the DNA TGTGCCAGTAGTATAGGCGGGACAGGGGGCCATCAGCCCCAGCATTTT. Translating gives CASSIGGTGGHQPQHF.

The sample holds one count of this clone. The V gene is TRBV19, the J gene TRBJ1-2; 9 positions match TRBD1. The CDR3 spans 14 residues. The germline V gene encodes CDR1 LNHDA and CDR2 SQIVND (reference sequence). Losses at the gene ends were 5 bases for V and 4 bases for J; bases not matched to a gene: 5. The CDR3 region is CASSAIQGAYGYTF. CDR3 nucleotides: TGTGCCAGTAGTGCGATACAGGGGGCCTATGGCTACACCTTC.

The V call is TRBV5-1, the J call TRBJ1-2; 9 nucleotides line up with TRBD1. This CDR3 comprises 15 residues. V lost 3 bases, J lost 1 base, and 4 bases stayed unmatched. Per germline, CDR1 SGHRS and CDR2 YFSETQ. CDR3 amino acids: CASSSLTGGNYGYTF. DNA for the CDR3: TGCGCCAGCAGCTCGTTGACAGGGGGTAACTATGGCTACACCTTC. Drawing the rest from reference TRBV5-1 and TRBJ1-2, the complete variable domain is KAGVTQTPRYLIKTRGQQVTLSCSPISGHRSVSWYQQTPGQGLQFLFEYFSETQRNKGNFPGRFSGRQFSNSRSEMNVSTLELGDSALYLCASSSLTGGNYGYTFGSGTRLTVV.

This clone came up a few times. This CDR3 reads CATSDRTSGRVSYNEQFF. For the CDR3, the DNA is TGTGCCACCAGTGACCGTACTAGCGGGAGGGTTTCCTACAATGAGCAGTTCTTC. V and J are TRBV24-1 and TRBJ2-1; the match to TRBD2 covers 13 bases. Germline CDR1 and CDR2: KGHDR and SFDVKD. After removal of 4 bases from V and 1 base from J, the junction contained 6 bases not matched to a gene. The CDR3 spans 18 residues.

The chain recombines TRBV4-1 with TRBJ2-7; TRBD2 might be the D (6 bases). The CDR3 has 15 residues. From germline, CDR1 is MGHRA and CDR2 YSYEKL. Trimming stripped 0 bases from V and 4 bases from J, with 13 bases between. Written as DNA, the CDR3 is TGCGCCAGCAGCCAAGATCCTTGGAGGGATTACGAGCAGTACTTC. Translating gives CASSQDPWRDYEQYF.

V usage is TRBV19 and J usage is TRBJ2-5, with 10 bases that match TRBD1. Unmatched junction bases numbered 7, after V lost 1 base and J lost 5 bases. Germline V gene lookup returns CDR1 LNHDA and CDR2 SQIVND (reference sequence). The CDR3 has 16 residues. CDR3 sequence (DNA): TGTGCCAGTAGTATAGTCGGGACAGGGGCTATTGAGACCCAGTACTTC. Its protein is CASSIVGTGAIETQYF.

The V gene is TRBV6-2 or TRBV6-3, the J gene TRBJ2-7, with 9 bases aligning to TRBD2. V lost 2 bases and J lost 6; bases outside the gene matches: 11. Germline assignment: CDR1 MNHEY and CDR2 SVGEGT. This CDR3 contains 16 residues. The CDR3 DNA reads as TGTGCCAGCAGTTACACCGGGCTAGCGGGACAGTTCGAGCAGTACTTC. Encoded protein: CASSYTGLAGQFEQYF.

V and J are TRBV5-1 and TRBJ1-4; TRBD1 is a possible D gene (6 bases). This CDR3 contains 14 residues. The V and J ends lost 1 base and 8 bases respectively, with 12 bases between them. The germline V gene encodes CDR1 SGHRS and CDR2 YFSETQ. CDR3 DNA sequence: TGCGCCAGCAGCTTGAACAGGGCTGAAGAAAAACTGTTTTTT. Amino acids: CASSLNRAEEKLFF.